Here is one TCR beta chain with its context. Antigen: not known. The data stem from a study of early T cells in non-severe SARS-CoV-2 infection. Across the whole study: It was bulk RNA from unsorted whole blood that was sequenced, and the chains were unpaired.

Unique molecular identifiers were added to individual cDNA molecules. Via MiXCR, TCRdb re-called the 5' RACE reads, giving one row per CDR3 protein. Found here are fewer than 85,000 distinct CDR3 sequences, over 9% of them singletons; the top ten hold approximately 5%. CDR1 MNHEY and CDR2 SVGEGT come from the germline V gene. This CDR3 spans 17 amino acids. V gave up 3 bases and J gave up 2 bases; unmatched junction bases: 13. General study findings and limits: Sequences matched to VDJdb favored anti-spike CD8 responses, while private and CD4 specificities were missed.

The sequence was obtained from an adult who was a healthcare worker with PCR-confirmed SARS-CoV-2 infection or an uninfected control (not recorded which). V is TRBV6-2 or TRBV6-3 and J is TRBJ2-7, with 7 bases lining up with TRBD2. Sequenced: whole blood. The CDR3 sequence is CASSYSTGGVSPYEQYF. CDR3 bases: TGTGCCAGCAGTTATTCAACGGGAGGCGTCAGCCCCTACGAGCAGTACTTC.